Listed below are T cell receptor beta chains from one sample, sequenced in a study of metastatic and nonmetastatic thyroid tumors. TCRdb re-called clones via MiXCR from the PCR reads. This table holds tens of thousands of clones, about 21% found once. Sequencing input: blood. The receptors stem from a male donor with papillary thyroid cancer or a benign thyroid nodule (not recorded which). Some clones in this sample may be carry-over from other donors' samples. CDR3s leave out the opening cysteine and the closing phenylalanine or tryptophan.

j_gene | v_gene | CDR3aa
TRBJ2-7 | TRBV11-1 | ASSLNWYEQY
TRBJ1-1 | TRBV7-9 | ASNGQGNTEAF
TRBJ2-2 | TRBV5-1 | ASQNSANTGELF
TRBJ1-2 | TRBV7-9 | ASSQARGAVGGYT
TRBJ2-4 | TRBV4-3 | ASSQVARPAKNIQY
TRBJ1-1 | TRBV4-1 | ASSHAVGNTEAF
TRBJ2-3 | TRBV9 | ASSLWAGVSTDTQY
TRBJ2-3 | TRBV13 | ASSPQGSRTSTDTQY
TRBJ2-7 | TRBV27 | ASSFLSSGYEQY
TRBJ2-2 | TRBV25-1 | ASSSGELF
TRBJ2-3 | TRBV5-4 | ASSFGQGPTDTQY
TRBJ1-6 | TRBV2 | ASRRPFGGSPLH
TRBJ2-5 | TRBV6-1 | ASSQGTSGGAETQY
TRBJ1-3 | TRBV18 | ASSLQGAASGNTIY
TRBJ2-2 | TRBV12-3/TRBV12-4 | ASSSGTGHTGELF
TRBJ2-5 | TRBV16 | ASSQLLGAQETQY
TRBJ2-7 | TRBV9 | ASSVGTGFTEQY
TRBJ2-1 | TRBV5-1 | ASSPRLAGGVYNEQF
TRBJ1-1 | TRBV20-1 | SARAPPANTEAF
TRBJ2-5 | TRBV28 | ASSLFGDSQETQY
TRBJ2-4 | TRBV7-9 | AGSLAREGRGNIQY
TRBJ2-2 | TRBV12-5 | ASVSPPLLTVVELF